The 12 T cell receptor beta chains below come from one sample, sequenced in a study of blood T cells in healthy people across ages. The authors ran a second PCR of about 7 to 11 cycles using a sample-barcoded 5' primer and a J-beta primer mix. TCRdb recomputed calls from the 5' RACE reads with MiXCR, one row per CDR3 protein. The table lists 780,000 or so distinct CDR3 sequences, about 53% of them singletons, with approximately 41% in the top ten. The sample comprised blood. These receptors were obtained from an elderly man in good health.

The V call is TRBV24-1, the J call TRBJ2-3; no reliable D call. The CDR3 length is 16 residues. In germline, CDR1 is KGHDR, CDR2 SFDVKD. Trimming took off 0 bases at V and 2 bases at J, with 11 bases between the two ends. CDR3 sequence: CATSDLKSSDTDTQYF. CDR3 nucleotide sequence: TGTGCCACCAGTGATTTGAAGAGTTCAGACACAGATACGCAGTATTTT.

This chain links TRBV7-9 with TRBJ2-7; D is undetermined. This CDR3 has 16 residues. With 5 bases removed from V and 7 bases from J, the gap between germline ends came to 24 bases. Germline-derived CDR1 and CDR2 are SEHNR and FQNEAQ (reference sequence). The CDR3 nucleotides are TGTGCCAGCAGCCCCACTGGCGGACCTTTATACAATGAGCAGTACTTC. Translated: CASSPTGGPLYNEQYF.

This clonotype was seen a few times. This sequence joins TRBV27 and TRBJ2-7, with D hard to call. V shed 5 bases and J shed 2 bases, with 10 bases lying between them. Germline values: CDR1 MNHEY, CDR2 SMNVEV (reference sequence). CDR3 length equals 13 residues. The CDR3 here is CASSRLFTYEQYF. The CDR3 DNA reads as TGTGCCAGCAGTCGCCTATTTACCTACGAGCAGTACTTC.

This sequence joins TRBV20-1 and TRBJ2-5, with TRBD1 as a possible D gene (5 bases). The CDR3 has 14 amino acids. Per germline, CDR1 DFQATT and CDR2 SNEGSKA (reference sequence). V lost 3 bases and J 5 bases, leaving 16 bases between the germline ends. CDR3 DNA: TGCAGTGCTAGCACGCAGGGTCCCCGGGAGACCCAGTACTTC. It encodes CSASTQGPRETQYF.

This clonotype was detected only a few times. The V call is TRBV5-1, the J call TRBJ2-5, with TRBD1 as a possible D gene (6 bases). TRBJ2-7 explains the end of the DNA better; the J call may be wrong. This CDR3 has 13 amino acids. Germline CDR1 SGHRS, CDR2 YFSETQ. CDR3 nucleotide sequence: TGCGCCAGCAGCCGACCTGGACAGTACGAGCAGTACTTC. It specifies CASSRPGQYEQYF.

The rearrangement links TRBV29-1 to TRBJ2-2, with D unclear. CDR3 length: 13 residues. Germline CDR1 SQVTM, CDR2 ANQGSEA. V was clipped by 1 base and J by 4 bases, with 7 bases between them. CDR3: CSVEVGGTGELFF. CDR3 DNA: TGCAGCGTTGAAGTTGGTGGCACCGGGGAGCTGTTTTTT.

This chain links TRBV29-1 with TRBJ2-4; 7 positions agree with TRBD2. The J call may be wrong; the DNA end is better matched by TRBJ2-7. The CDR3 length is 13 residues. The germline V gene has CDR1 SQVTM and CDR2 ANQGSEA. The CDR3 reads CSVGVAGRYEQYF. CDR3 coding DNA: TGCAGCGTTGGTGTAGCGGGCCGCTACGAGCAGTACTTC.

V usage is TRBV6-9 and J usage is TRBJ2-7, with 11 bases identical to TRBD2. The ends lost 3 bases at V and 5 bases at J; junction bases unmatched: 9. The CDR3 is 16 residues long. Germline V gives CDR1 MNHGY, CDR2 SVAAGI. The CDR3: CASSYSLAGVTHEQYF. The CDR3 nucleotides read TGTGCCAGCAGTTACTCACTAGCGGGAGTAACCCACGAGCAGTACTTC.

This clonotype was recorded a few times. The chain employs TRBV7-9 and TRBJ1-6; 7 bases align to TRBD1. The germline V gene has CDR1 SEHNR and CDR2 FQNEAQ (reference sequence). Trimming removed 2 bases from V and 7 bases from J; junction bases left unmatched: 14. The CDR3 is made up of 18 amino acids. The CDR3, as DNA: TGTGCCAGCAGCTTAAATTTGAGGGGGCTCATGGTGAATTCACCCCTCCACTTT. This encodes CASSLNLRGLMVNSPLHF. The full variable domain, its missing parts supplied by reference TRBV7-9 and TRBJ1-6, is DTGVSQNPRHKITKRGQNVTFRCDPISEHNRLYWYRQTLGQGPEFLTYFQNEAQLEKSRLLSDRFSAERPKGSFSTLEIQRTEQGDSAMYLCASSLNLRGLMVNSPLHFGNGTRLTVT.

In its sample, this clonotype was seen once. The gene calls are TRBV5-1 and TRBJ2-3; D may be TRBD2 (6 bases). V dropped 1 base and J dropped 2 bases, with 20 bases sitting between them. This CDR3 is built from 18 residues. Germline lookup yields CDR1 SGHRS and CDR2 YFSETQ. Written as DNA, the CDR3 is TGCGCCAGCAGCTTGCTCTGGGCTGGTAGCGGACACACAGATACGCAGTATTTT. Amino acids: CASSLLWAGSGHTDTQYF. Complete variable domain (other parts from reference TRBV5-1 and TRBJ2-3): KAGVTQTPRYLIKTRGQQVTLSCSPISGHRSVSWYQQTPGQGLQFLFEYFSETQRNKGNFPGRFSGRQFSNSRSEMNVSTLELGDSALYLCASSLLWAGSGHTDTQYFGPGTRLTVL.

The gene calls are TRBV29-1 and TRBJ2-1, with a tentative D call TRBD1 (5 bases). This CDR3 region has 15 residues. The germline V and J ends were trimmed by 6 bases and 0 bases, with 15 bases remaining between them. Germline V lookup: CDR1 SQVTM, CDR2 ANQGSEA. Written as DNA, the CDR3 is TGCAGCGTCGGACAAACCCCCAGCTCCTACAATGAGCAGTTCTTC. It translates to CSVGQTPSSYNEQFF.

The V and J genes are TRBV12-3 or TRBV12-4 and TRBJ2-3; TRBD2 agrees at 15 bases. The CDR3 sequence is 16 residues long. V lost 6 bases to trimming and J lost 14 bases; unmatched junction nucleotides: 15. The CDR3 coding sequence is TGTGCCAGCAGCCCTGGACTAGCGGGAGGGCACAGATACGCGTATTTT. This codes for CASSPGLAGGHRYAYF.